These 25 T cell receptor beta chains share one sample of origin, sequenced in a study of T-cell reconstitution after alpha-beta-depleted transplantation in children. As it was prepared, the TCRbeta library received unique molecular identifiers. TCRdb called the PCR reads again in MiXCR, with one record for every CDR3 protein. The table records about 610,000 distinct CDR3 sequences, about 11% of them present only once. Source: PBMCs from the stem cell graft donor, taken from the stem cell graft. These receptors were taken from a human donor who donated a stem cell graft to a child with acute myeloid leukemia.

Note on this clonotype: A read error is likely, as this CDR3 ends without the conserved phenylalanine or tryptophan. V gene TRBV28 combines with J gene TRBJ1-2; 7 nucleotides match TRBD1. Germline V gives CDR1 MDHEN, CDR2 SYDVKM. V was clipped by 7 bases and J by 3 bases; unmatched bases: 8. The CDR3 is 14 residues long. CDR3 protein: CASTIYTGDYGYTS. CDR3 nucleotides: TGTGCCAGCACCATTTATACAGGGGACTATGGCTACACCTCC.

This clonotype occurred many times. The genes are TRBV3-1 and TRBJ2-7; TRBD1 matches 7 bases. The length of the CDR3 is 12 residues. V was pared by 9 bases and J by 2 bases, with 4 bases of the junction left unmatched. Germline CDR1 and CDR2: LGHDT and YNNKEL (reference sequence). The CDR3 sequence is CASRDRTYEQYF. CDR3 in DNA: TGTGCCAGTCGGGACAGAACCTACGAGCAGTACTTC.

This clonotype has just a few counts. This sequence joins TRBV18 and TRBJ2-7; tentatively, D is TRBD1 (5 bases). The CDR3 has 14 amino acids. The V and J ends lost 6 bases and 5 bases respectively, with 17 bases between them. The germline gives CDR1 KGHSH, CDR2 LQKENI. CDR3 protein: CASSPIPGINEQYF. In DNA form, the CDR3 reads TGTGCCAGCTCCCCCATTCCAGGGATAAACGAGCAGTACTTC.

The chain has TRBV6-1 and TRBJ2-7, with 12 nucleotides matching TRBD2. Trimming took 7 bases from V and 2 from J; bases not matched to a gene: 3. The germline CDR1 and CDR2 sequences are MNHNS and SASEGT. This CDR3 contains 14 residues. In DNA form, the CDR3 reads TGTGCCAGCAAGTGGACTAGCGGGACCTACGAGCAGTACTTC. Its protein is CASKWTSGTYEQYF.

V and J are TRBV7-9 and TRBJ2-3; 7 nucleotides agree with TRBD1. This CDR3 comprises 16 residues. Germline V CDR1 and CDR2: SEHNR, FQNEAQ (reference sequence). The trim removed 1 base at V and 4 bases at J, leaving 8 bases unmatched. The CDR3 region has the DNA TGTGCCAGCAGCTTAGGGGTCGACAGGGCGGCAGATACGCAGTATTTT. The encoded protein is CASSLGVDRAADTQYF.

In this sample, this clonotype turned up many times. J is TRBJ2-1 and V is TRBV3-1; D possibly corresponds to TRBD1 (6 bases). The germline V gene has CDR1 LGHDT and CDR2 YNNKEL (reference sequence). The germline V and J ends were trimmed by 2 bases and 0 bases, with 17 bases remaining between them. The CDR3 totals 18 residues. CDR3 residues: CASSQWGLDPRSYNEQFF. CDR3 nucleotides: TGTGCCAGCAGCCAATGGGGGCTGGACCCTCGCTCCTACAATGAGCAGTTCTTC.

There are many counts of this clonotype. The chain combines TRBV20-1 with TRBJ2-7, with TRBD1 as a possible D gene (6 bases). The V gene's germline CDR1 is DFQATT and CDR2 SNEGSKA (reference sequence). The V and J ends lost 5 bases and 4 bases respectively, with 12 bases between them. There are 12 residues in the CDR3. The DNA of the CDR3 is TGCAGTGCTTACAGGGTGGGGTACGAGCAGTACTTC. Protein product: CSAYRVGYEQYF.

This clonotype was seen repeatedly, ten times or more. Its ends do not fully match the called genes, so a read error is possible. This chain links TRBV7-2 with TRBJ2-7; 12 bases are a match to TRBD2. The V gene's germline CDR1 is SGHTA and CDR2 FQGNSA. This CDR3 has 15 amino acids. CDR3 loop: CASSVTSGSSHEQYF. CDR3 DNA: TGTGCCAGCAGCGTGACTAGCGGGAGCTCCCACGAGCAGTACTTC.

This clonotype was observed a few times. The chain couples TRBV2 to TRBJ1-5; D gene ambiguous. The CDR3 runs 11 residues. V lost 6 bases, J lost 4 bases, and 4 bases lay in between. Germline values: CDR1 SNHLY, CDR2 FYNNEI. The chain's CDR3 is CASRYNQPQHF. The CDR3 DNA follows: TGTGCCAGCAGGTATAATCAGCCCCAGCATTTT.

This clonotype appeared a few times. CDR3 in DNA: TGCGCCAGCAGCCAAGATTCACAGGGGACGTTTCAGACCCAGTACTTC. It encodes CASSQDSQGTFQTQYF. V gene TRBV4-3 combines with J gene TRBJ2-5; 7 bases agree with TRBD1. V was pared by 0 bases and J by 6 bases, with 10 bases of the junction left unmatched. Germline CDR1 LGHNA, CDR2 YSLEER. The CDR3 is 16 residues long.

A few counts support this clonotype. The J gene is TRBJ1-1, the V gene TRBV5-6, with D tentatively TRBD1 (5 bases). The ends were cut back, 2 bases at V and 5 bases at J, with 16 bases in the middle. Looked up from germline, CDR1 is SGHDT and CDR2 is YYEEEE. The CDR3 is 15 residues long. CDR3 region: CASSFNPRGGTEAFF. CDR3 bases: TGTGCCAGCAGCTTTAATCCGAGGGGAGGAACTGAAGCTTTCTTT.

This clonotype occurred a few times. V and J are TRBV28 and TRBJ2-4; 12 nucleotides agree with TRBD2. CDR3 length equals 14 residues. V lost 4 bases to trimming and J lost 6 bases; unmatched junction nucleotides: 1. Germline V gives CDR1 MDHEN, CDR2 SYDVKM. The CDR3 loop is CASSSTSGRNIQYF. The CDR3 DNA follows: TGTGCCAGCAGTTCGACTAGCGGGAGAAACATTCAGTACTTC.

There are many counts of this clonotype. The chain employs TRBV6-2 or TRBV6-3 and TRBJ2-1; TRBD1 matches at 7 bases. Germline CDR1 MNHEY, CDR2 SVGEGT. The CDR3 runs to 13 residues. Trimming took 8 bases from V and 8 from J; bases not matched to a gene: 9. The CDR3 DNA sequence: TGTGCCAGCGCCGCAGGGGGTAGAGATGAGCAGTTCTTC. Amino acids: CASAAGGRDEQFF.

The chain carries TRBV6-1 and TRBJ2-7; D might be TRBD1 (6 bases). Germline V lookup: CDR1 MNHNS, CDR2 SASEGT. The CDR3 is made up of 13 amino acids. With 8 bases removed from V and 0 bases from J, the gap between germline ends came to 11 bases. The DNA of the CDR3 is TGTGCCAGCGTAAGGGGGAGCTCCTACGAGCAGTACTTC. This sequence encodes CASVRGSSYEQYF.

This clonotype was seen many times. This rearrangement joins TRBV29-1 to TRBJ2-4; 9 bases are shared with TRBD1. The CDR3 covers 16 residues. Germline V gives CDR1 SQVTM, CDR2 ANQGSEA. V lost 6 bases, J lost 1 base, and 10 bases stayed unmatched. CDR3 bases: TGCAGCGTGACGGGACAGGGATCTCTGGCCAAAAACATTCAGTACTTC. It codes for CSVTGQGSLAKNIQYF.

The rearrangement links TRBV9 to TRBJ2-2, with 8 positions matching TRBD1. Trimming at V came to 2 bases and at J to 4 bases, leaving 7 bases not matched to a gene. CDR3 size: 16 residues. In germline, CDR1 is SGDLS, CDR2 YYNGEE. The CDR3 protein is CASSVPRGQGTGELFF. CDR3 bases: TGTGCCAGCAGCGTCCCCAGGGGGCAGGGCACCGGGGAGCTGTTTTTT. Full variable domain (remainder filled in from reference TRBV9 and TRBJ2-2): DSGVTQTPKHLITATGQRVTLRCSPRSGDLSVYWYQQSLDQGLQFLIQYYNGEERAKGNILERFSAQQFPDLHSELNLSSLELGDSALYFCASSVPRGQGTGELFFGEGSRLTVL.

A few counts support this clonotype. The chain uses TRBV20-1 and TRBJ2-2; 9 nucleotides align to TRBD2. CDR3 length: 15 amino acids. The J segment lost 1 base and the V segment lost 6 bases, leaving 6 bases of the junction unmatched. Germline values: CDR1 DFQATT, CDR2 SNEGSKA (reference sequence). CDR3 sequence reads: CSAKQLAGNTGELFF. CDR3 nucleotide sequence: TGCAGTGCCAAACAACTAGCGGGGAACACCGGGGAGCTGTTTTTT.

This clonotype turned up a few times. The CDR3, as DNA: TGCAGTGCTAGAGATGGGGGACAGAAAAATCAGCCCCAGCATTTT. This encodes CSARDGGQKNQPQHF. The chain links TRBV20-1 to TRBJ1-5; TRBD1 aligns across 7 bases. The V gene's germline CDR1 is DFQATT and CDR2 SNEGSKA (reference sequence). V was clipped by 0 bases and J by 4 bases; unmatched bases: 6. The CDR3 extends over 15 amino acids.

The CDR3 protein is CASSDQVGDEKLFF. In nucleotides, the CDR3 is TGTGCCAGCAGTGACCAGGTCGGGGATGAAAAACTGTTTTTT. The chain has TRBV2 and TRBJ1-4, with no clear D. The CDR3 is 14 residues long. Germline-derived CDR1 and CDR2 are SNHLY and FYNNEI. Trimming took 3 bases from V and 6 from J, leaving 11 bases between them.

The chain couples TRBV3-1 to TRBJ2-5; 8 bases fit TRBD2. Unmatched junction bases numbered 6, after V lost 4 bases and J lost 2 bases. Germline V lookup: CDR1 LGHDT, CDR2 YNNKEL (reference sequence). CDR3 length equals 15 residues. CDR3 sequence reads: CASSPLAGTQETQYF. The CDR3 DNA reads TGTGCCAGCAGCCCGCTAGCGGGTACTCAAGAGACCCAGTACTTC.

This clonotype was recorded a few times. The CDR3, as DNA: TGTGCCAGCAGTTCCCCAGGGGGTGCAGATACGCAGTATTTT. Protein: CASSSPGGADTQYF. The V and J genes are TRBV12-3 or TRBV12-4 and TRBJ2-3; 7 bases map to TRBD1. Trimming removed 4 bases from V and 4 bases from J; junction bases left unmatched: 5. The CDR3 runs to 14 residues.

This clonotype has more than one count but fewer than ten. The rearrangement joins TRBV6-1 to TRBJ2-7; 9 nucleotides line up with TRBD1. The length of the CDR3 is 13 residues. CDR1 and CDR2 from the germline V gene are MNHNS and SASEGT. V lost 7 bases, J lost 3 bases, and 4 bases stayed unmatched. CDR3 in DNA: TGTGCCAGCACCGCGACAGGGGGCTACGAGCAGTACTTC. Its translation: CASTATGGYEQYF.

This clonotype was counted between two and nine times. The chain combines TRBV4-2 with TRBJ2-6; 7 bases match TRBD2. The J segment lost 0 bases and the V segment lost 4 bases, leaving 9 bases of the junction unmatched. CDR3 length: 18 amino acids. Germline CDR1 reads LGHNA; CDR2 reads YNFKEQ. The CDR3 protein is CASSRRLLAVSGANVLTF. The CDR3 DNA follows: TGTGCCAGCAGCCGGAGGCTCCTAGCGGTCTCTGGGGCCAACGTCCTGACTTTC.

This clonotype came up a few times. The chain combines TRBV14 with TRBJ2-3, with 10 bases that match TRBD2. CDR3 length equals 18 residues. Germline trimming cut 2 bases from V and 2 bases from J; bases unmatched to any gene: 10. Germline V gene sequence: CDR1 SGHDN, CDR2 FVKESK. This chain's CDR3 is CASSQPHLLAGFTDTQYF. The DNA for the CDR3 is TGTGCCAGCAGCCAACCCCACTTACTAGCGGGATTCACAGATACGCAGTATTTT.

There are many counts of this clonotype. V is TRBV6-2 or TRBV6-3 and J is TRBJ2-5, with 7 bases lining up with TRBD1. The CDR3 loop spans 18 amino acids. Germline V gene sequence: CDR1 MNHEY, CDR2 SVGEGT. V was pared by 0 bases and J by 3 bases, with 13 bases of the junction left unmatched. Here the CDR3 DNA reads TGTGCCAGCAGTTACTCGACCCTCCGGACAGGCTCGGAAGAGACCCAGTACTTC. Translated: CASSYSTLRTGSEETQYF.